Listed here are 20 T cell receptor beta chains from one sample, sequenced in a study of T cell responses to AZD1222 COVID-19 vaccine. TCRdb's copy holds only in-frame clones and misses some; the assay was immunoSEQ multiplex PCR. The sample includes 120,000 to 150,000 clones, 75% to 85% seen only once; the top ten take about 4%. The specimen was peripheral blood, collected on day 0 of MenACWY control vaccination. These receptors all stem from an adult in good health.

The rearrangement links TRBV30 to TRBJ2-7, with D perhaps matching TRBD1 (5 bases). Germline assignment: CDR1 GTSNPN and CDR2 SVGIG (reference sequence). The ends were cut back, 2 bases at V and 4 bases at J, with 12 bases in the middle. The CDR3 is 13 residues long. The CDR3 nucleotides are TGTGCCTGGAGTCTAGGGGAAAATTACGAGCAGTACGTC. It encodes CAWSLGENYEQYV.

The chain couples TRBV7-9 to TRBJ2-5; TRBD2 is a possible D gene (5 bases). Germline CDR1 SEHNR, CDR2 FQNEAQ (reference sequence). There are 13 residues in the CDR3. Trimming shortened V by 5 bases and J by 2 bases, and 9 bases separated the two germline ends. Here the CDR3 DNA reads TGTGCCAGCAGCCGGACTCCTCAAGAGACCCAGTACTTC. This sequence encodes CASSRTPQETQYF.

The CDR3 DNA follows: TGCGCCAGCAGCCCGAGACGGGGGGACAGTGAAAATCAGCCCCAGCATTTT. As protein: CASSPRRGDSENQPQHF. The genes are TRBV4-1 and TRBJ1-5; 7 bases map to TRBD1. CDR3 length: 17 amino acids. Looked up from germline, CDR1 is MGHRA and CDR2 is YSYEKL. After removal of 4 bases from V and 4 bases from J, the junction contained 13 bases not matched to a gene.

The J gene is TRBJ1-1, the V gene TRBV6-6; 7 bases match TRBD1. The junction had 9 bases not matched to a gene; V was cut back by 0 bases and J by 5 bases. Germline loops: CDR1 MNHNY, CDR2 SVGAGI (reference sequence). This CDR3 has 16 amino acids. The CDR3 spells CASSYSRTGEGTEAFF. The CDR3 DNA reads TGTGCCAGCAGTTACTCGAGAACAGGGGAGGGGACTGAAGCTTTCTTT.

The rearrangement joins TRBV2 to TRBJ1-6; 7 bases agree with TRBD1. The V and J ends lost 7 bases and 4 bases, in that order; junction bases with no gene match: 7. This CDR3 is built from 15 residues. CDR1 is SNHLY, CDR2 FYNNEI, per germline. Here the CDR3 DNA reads TGTGCCAGCACCAGGACAGGATCGTATAATTCACCCCTCCACTTT. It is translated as CASTRTGSYNSPLHF.

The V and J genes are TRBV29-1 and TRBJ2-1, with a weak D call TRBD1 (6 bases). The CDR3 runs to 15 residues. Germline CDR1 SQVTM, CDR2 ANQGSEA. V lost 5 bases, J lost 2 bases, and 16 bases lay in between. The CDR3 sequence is CSVQRWDIPYNEQFF. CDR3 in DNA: TGCAGCGTTCAGAGGTGGGACATTCCCTACAATGAGCAGTTCTTC.

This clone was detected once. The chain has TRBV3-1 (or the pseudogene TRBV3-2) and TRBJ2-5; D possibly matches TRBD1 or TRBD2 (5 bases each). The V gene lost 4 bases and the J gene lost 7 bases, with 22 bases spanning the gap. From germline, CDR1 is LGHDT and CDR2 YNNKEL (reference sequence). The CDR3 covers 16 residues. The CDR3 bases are TGTGCCAGCAGCCCCCATCCCCCATCGGTGAGGGGGACCCAGTACTTC. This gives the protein CASSPHPPSVRGTQYF.

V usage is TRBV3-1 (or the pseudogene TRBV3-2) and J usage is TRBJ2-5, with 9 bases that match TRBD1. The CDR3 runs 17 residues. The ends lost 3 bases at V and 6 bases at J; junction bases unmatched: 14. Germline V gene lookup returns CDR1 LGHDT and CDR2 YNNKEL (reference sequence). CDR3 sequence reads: CASSHPHEGTGIKTQYF. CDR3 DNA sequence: TGTGCCAGCAGCCACCCTCACGAGGGGACAGGGATAAAGACCCAGTACTTC.

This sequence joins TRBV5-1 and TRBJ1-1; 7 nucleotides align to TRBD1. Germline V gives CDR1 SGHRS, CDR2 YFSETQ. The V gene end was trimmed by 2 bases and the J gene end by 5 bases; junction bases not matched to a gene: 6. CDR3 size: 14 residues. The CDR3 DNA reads TGCGCCAGCAGCTTACAGGGGATGGAGACTGAAGCTTTCTTT. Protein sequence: CASSLQGMETEAFF. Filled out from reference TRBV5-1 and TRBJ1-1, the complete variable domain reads KAGVTQTPRYLIKTRGQQVTLSCSPISGHRSVSWYQQTPGQGLQFLFEYFSETQRNKGNFPGRFSGRQFSNSRSEMNVSTLELGDSALYLCASSLQGMETEAFFGQGTRLTVV.

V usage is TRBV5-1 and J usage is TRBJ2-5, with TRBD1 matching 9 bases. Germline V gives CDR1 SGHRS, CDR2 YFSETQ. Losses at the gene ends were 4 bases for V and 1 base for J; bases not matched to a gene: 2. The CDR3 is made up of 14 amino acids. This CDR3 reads CASSPQGAQETQYF. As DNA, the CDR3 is TGCGCCAGCAGCCCACAGGGGGCCCAAGAGACCCAGTACTTC. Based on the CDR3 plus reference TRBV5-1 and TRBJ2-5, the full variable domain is KAGVTQTPRYLIKTRGQQVTLSCSPISGHRSVSWYQQTPGQGLQFLFEYFSETQRNKGNFPGRFSGRQFSNSRSEMNVSTLELGDSALYLCASSPQGAQETQYFGPGTRLLVL.

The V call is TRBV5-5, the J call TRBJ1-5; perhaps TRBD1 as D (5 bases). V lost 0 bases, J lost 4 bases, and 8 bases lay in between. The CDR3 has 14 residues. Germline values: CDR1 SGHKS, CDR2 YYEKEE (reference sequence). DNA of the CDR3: TGTGCCAGCAGCTTGGAACAGGCGAATCAGCCCCAGCATTTT. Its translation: CASSLEQANQPQHF. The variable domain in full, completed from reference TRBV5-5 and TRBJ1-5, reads DAGVTQSPTHLIKTRGQQVTLRCSPISGHKSVSWYQQVLGQGPQFIFQYYEKEERGRGNFPDRFSARQFPNYSSELNVNALLLGDSALYLCASSLEQANQPQHFGDGTRLSIL.

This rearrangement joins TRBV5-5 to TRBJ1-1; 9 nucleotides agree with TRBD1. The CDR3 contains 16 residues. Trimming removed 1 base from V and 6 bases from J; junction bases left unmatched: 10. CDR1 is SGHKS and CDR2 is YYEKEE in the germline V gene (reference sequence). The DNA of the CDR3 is TGTGCCAGCAGCTTGACGGGACAGGGACGGGTATCTGAAGCTTTCTTT. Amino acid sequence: CASSLTGQGRVSEAFF.

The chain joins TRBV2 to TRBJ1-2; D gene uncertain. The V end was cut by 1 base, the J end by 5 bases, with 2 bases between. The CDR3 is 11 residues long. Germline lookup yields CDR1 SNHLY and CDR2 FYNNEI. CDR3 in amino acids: CASSEGYGYTF. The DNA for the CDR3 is TGTGCCAGCAGTGAAGGGTATGGCTACACCTTC.

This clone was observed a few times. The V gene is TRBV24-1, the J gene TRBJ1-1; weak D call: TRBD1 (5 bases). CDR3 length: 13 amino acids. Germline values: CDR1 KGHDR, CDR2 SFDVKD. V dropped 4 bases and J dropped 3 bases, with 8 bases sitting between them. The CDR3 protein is CATSDSGHTEAFF. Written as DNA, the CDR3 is TGTGCCACCAGTGACTCGGGACACACTGAAGCTTTCTTT.

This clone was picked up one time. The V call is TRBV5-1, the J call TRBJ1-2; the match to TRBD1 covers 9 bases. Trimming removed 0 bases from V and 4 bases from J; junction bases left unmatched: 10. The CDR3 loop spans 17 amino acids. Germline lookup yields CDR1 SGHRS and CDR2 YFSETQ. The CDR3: CASSLGTPGQGAYGYTF. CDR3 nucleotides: TGCGCCAGCAGCTTGGGAACACCGGGACAGGGAGCCTATGGCTACACCTTC.

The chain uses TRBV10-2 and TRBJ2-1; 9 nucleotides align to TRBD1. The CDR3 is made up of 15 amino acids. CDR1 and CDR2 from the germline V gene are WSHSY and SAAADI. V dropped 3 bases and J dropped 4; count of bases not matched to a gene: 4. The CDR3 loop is CASSDPGQGYNEQFF. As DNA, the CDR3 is TGCGCCAGCAGTGATCCGGGACAGGGTTACAATGAGCAGTTCTTC.

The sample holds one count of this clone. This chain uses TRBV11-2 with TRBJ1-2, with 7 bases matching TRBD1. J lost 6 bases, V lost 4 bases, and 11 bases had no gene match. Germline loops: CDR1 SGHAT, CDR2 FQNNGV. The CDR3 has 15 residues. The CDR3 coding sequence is TGTGCCAGCAGCTCGGACTTCACAGGGGTGAATGGCTACACCTTC. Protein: CASSSDFTGVNGYTF.

The CDR3 DNA sequence: TGTGCCTCCACTGGAGGGGCTCAGGGGGGCTACACCTTC. This codes for CASTGGAQGGYTF. The rearrangement joins TRBV6-5 to TRBJ1-2; maybe TRBD1 (6 bases). V lost 11 bases and J 8 bases, leaving 21 bases between the germline ends. This CDR3 comprises 13 residues. The germline V gene encodes CDR1 MNHEY and CDR2 SVGAGI.

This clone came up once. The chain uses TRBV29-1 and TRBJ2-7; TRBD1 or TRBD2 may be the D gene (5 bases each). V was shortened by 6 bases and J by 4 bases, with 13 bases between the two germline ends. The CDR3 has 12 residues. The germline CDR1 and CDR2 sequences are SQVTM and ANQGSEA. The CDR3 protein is CSVGRANYEQYF. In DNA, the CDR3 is TGCAGCGTGGGGCGGGCGAATTACGAGCAGTACTTC.

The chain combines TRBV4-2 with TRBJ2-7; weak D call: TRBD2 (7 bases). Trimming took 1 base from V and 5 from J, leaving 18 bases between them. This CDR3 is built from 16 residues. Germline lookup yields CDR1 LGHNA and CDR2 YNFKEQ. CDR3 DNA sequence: TGTGCCAGCAGCCAAGCTGGGGGGGCCTTCCCCCACGAGCAGTACTTC. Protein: CASSQAGGAFPHEQYF.